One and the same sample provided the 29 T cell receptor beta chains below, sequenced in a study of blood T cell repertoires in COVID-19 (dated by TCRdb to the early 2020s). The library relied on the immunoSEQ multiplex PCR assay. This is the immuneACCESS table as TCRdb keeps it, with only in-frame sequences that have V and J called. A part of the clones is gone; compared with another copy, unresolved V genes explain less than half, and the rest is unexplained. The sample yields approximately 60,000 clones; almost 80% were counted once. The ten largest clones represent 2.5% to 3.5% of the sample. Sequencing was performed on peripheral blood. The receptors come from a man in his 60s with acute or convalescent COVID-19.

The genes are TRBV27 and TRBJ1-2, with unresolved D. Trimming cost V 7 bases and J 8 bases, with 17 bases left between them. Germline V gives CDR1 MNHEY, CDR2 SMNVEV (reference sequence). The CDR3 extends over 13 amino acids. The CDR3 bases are TGTGCCAGCACCTCCGGACTCGCAGACGGCTACACCTTC. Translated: CASTSGLADGYTF.

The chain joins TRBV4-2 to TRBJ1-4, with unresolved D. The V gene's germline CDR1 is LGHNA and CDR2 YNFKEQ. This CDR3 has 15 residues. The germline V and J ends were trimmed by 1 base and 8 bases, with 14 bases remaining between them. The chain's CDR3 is CASSQGVDDMEKLFF. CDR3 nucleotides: TGTGCCAGCAGCCAAGGAGTAGACGACATGGAAAAACTGTTTTTT.

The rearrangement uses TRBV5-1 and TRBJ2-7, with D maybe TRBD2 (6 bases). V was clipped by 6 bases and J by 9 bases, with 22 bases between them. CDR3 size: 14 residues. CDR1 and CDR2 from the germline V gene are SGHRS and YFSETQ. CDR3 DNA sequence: TGCGCCAGCAAGGTAGGGGTCGGGGAGGAAGGGCAGTACTTC. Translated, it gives CASKVGVGEEGQYF.

CDR3 sequence: CASSLRTSGPNEQFF. CDR3 in DNA: TGCGCCAGCAGCTTACGGACTAGCGGCCCCAATGAGCAGTTCTTC. The chain carries TRBV5-1 and TRBJ2-1, with 10 bases matching TRBD2. Germline CDR1 and CDR2: SGHRS and YFSETQ. CDR3 length equals 15 residues. J lost 6 bases, V lost 2 bases, and 5 bases had no gene match.

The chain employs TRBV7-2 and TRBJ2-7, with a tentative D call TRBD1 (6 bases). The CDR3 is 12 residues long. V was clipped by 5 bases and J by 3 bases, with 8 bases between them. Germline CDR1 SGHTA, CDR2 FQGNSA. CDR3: CASSIQGYEQYF. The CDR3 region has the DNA TGTGCCAGCAGCATACAGGGCTACGAGCAGTACTTC.

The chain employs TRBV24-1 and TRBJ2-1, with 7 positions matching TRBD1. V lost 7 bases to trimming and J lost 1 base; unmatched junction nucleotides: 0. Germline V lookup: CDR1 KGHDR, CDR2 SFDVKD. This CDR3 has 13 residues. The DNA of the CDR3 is TGTGCCACCAGCAGGGGGTCCTACAATGAGCAGTTCTTC. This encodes CATSRGSYNEQFF.

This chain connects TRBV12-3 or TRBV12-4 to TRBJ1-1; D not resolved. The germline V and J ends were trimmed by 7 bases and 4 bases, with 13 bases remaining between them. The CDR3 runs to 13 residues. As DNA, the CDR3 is TGTGCCAGCACCCTTTACGAGAGCACTGAAGCTTTCTTT. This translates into CASTLYESTEAFF.

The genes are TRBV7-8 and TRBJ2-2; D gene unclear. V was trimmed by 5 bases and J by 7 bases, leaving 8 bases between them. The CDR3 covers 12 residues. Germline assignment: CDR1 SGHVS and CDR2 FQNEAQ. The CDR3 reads CASSLRGGELFF. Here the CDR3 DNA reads TGTGCCAGCAGCCTCAGAGGCGGGGAGCTGTTTTTT.

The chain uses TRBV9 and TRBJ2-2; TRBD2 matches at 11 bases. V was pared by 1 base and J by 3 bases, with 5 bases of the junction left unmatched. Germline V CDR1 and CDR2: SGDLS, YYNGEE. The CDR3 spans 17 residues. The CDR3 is CASSVSSGGRDTGELFF. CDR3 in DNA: TGTGCCAGCAGCGTATCTAGCGGGGGGCGGGACACCGGGGAGCTGTTTTTT. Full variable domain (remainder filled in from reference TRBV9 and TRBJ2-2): DSGVTQTPKHLITATGQRVTLRCSPRSGDLSVYWYQQSLDQGLQFLIQYYNGEERAKGNILERFSAQQFPDLHSELNLSSLELGDSALYFCASSVSSGGRDTGELFFGEGSRLTVL.

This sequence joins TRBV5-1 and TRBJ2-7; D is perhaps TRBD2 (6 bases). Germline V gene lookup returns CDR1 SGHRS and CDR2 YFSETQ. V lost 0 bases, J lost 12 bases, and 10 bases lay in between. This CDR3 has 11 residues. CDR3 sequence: CASSLAGEAYF. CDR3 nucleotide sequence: TGCGCCAGCAGCTTGGCGGGGGAGGCGTACTTC.

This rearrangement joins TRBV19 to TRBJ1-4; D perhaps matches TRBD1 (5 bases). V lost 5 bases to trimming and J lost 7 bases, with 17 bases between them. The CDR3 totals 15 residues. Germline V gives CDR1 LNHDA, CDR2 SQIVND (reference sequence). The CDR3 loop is CASSPSGGSGEKLFF. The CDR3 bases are TGTGCCAGTAGTCCTTCGGGGGGAAGTGGTGAAAAACTGTTTTTT. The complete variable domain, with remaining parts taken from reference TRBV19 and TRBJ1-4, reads DGGITQSPKYLFRKEGQNVTLSCEQNLNHDAMYWYRQDPGQGLRLIYYSQIVNDFQKGDIAEGYSVSREKKESFPLTVTSAQKNPTAFYLCASSPSGGSGEKLFFGSGTQLSVL.

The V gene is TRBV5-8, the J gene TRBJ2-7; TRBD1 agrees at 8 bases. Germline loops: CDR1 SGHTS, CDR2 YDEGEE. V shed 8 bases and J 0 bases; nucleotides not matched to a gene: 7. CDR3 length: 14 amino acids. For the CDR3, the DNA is TGTGCCAGTCCACGGACAGGGAGCTCCTACGAGCAGTACTTC. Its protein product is CASPRTGSSYEQYF.

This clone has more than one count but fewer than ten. CDR3 protein: CASSLSKGRANEKLFF. In DNA form, the CDR3 reads TGTGCCAGCAGCTTATCGAAGGGGAGGGCTAATGAAAAACTGTTTTTT. V and J are TRBV7-6 and TRBJ1-4, with D possibly matching TRBD1 (5 bases). The CDR3 covers 16 residues. The V gene lost 2 bases and the J gene lost 3 bases, with 13 bases spanning the gap. CDR1 is SGHVS and CDR2 is FNYEAQ in the germline V gene.

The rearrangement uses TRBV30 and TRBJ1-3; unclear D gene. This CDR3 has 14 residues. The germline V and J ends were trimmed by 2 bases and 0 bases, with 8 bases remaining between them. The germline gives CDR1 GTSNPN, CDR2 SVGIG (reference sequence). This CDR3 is CAWSSGLSGNTIYF. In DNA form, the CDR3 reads TGTGCCTGGAGTTCTGGACTCTCTGGAAACACCATATATTTT.

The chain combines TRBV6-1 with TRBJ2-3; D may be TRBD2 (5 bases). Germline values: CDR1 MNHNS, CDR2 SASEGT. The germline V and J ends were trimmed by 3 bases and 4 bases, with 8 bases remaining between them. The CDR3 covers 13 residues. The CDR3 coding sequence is TGTGCCAGCAGTGACGGGGTGGCAGATACGCAGTATTTT. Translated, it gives CASSDGVADTQYF.

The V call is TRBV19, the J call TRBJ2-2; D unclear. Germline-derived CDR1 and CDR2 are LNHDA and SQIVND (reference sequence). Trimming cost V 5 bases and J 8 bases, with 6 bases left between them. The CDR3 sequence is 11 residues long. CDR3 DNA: TGTGCCAGTAGTTTTAAAGGGGAGCTGTTTTTT. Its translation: CASSFKGELFF.

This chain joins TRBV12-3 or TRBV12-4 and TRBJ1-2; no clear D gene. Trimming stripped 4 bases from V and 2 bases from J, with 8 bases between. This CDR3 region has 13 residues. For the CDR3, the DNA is TGTGCCAGCAGTTGGTCCGAGAACTATGGCTACACCTTC. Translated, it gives CASSWSENYGYTF.

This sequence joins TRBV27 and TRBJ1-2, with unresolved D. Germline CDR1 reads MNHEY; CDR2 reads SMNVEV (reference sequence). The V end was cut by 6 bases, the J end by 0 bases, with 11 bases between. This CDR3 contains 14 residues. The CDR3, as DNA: TGTGCCAGCAGACCACTTGGTTCTAACTATGGCTACACCTTC. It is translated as CASRPLGSNYGYTF.

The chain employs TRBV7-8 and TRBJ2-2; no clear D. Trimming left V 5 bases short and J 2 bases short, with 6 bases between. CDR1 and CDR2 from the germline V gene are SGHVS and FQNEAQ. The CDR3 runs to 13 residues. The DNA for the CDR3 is TGTGCCAGCAGCCGACGTAACACCGGGGAGCTGTTTTTT. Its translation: CASSRRNTGELFF.

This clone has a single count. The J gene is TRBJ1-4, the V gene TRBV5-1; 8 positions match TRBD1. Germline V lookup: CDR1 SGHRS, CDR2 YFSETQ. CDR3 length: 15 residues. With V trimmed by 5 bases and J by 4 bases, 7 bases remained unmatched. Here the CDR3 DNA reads TGCGCCAGCAGGCTCAGGGGGCAAGATAATGAAAAACTGTTTTTT. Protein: CASRLRGQDNEKLFF.

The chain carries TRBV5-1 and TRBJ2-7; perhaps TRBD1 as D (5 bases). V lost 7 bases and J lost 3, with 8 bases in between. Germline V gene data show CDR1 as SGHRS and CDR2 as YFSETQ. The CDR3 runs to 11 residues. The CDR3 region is CASGDSYEQYF. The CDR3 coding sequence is TGCGCCAGCGGCGACAGCTACGAGCAGTACTTC.

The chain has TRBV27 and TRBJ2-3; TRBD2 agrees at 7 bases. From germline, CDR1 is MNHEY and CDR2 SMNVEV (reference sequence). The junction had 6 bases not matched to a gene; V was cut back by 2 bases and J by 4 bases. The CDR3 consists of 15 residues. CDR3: CASSLRRGWADTQYF. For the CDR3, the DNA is TGTGCCAGCAGTTTACGGCGGGGGTGGGCAGATACGCAGTATTTT.

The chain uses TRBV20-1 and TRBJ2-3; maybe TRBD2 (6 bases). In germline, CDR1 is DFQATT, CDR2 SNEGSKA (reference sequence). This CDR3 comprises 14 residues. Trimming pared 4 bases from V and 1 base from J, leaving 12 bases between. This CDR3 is CSATDKRGTDTQYF. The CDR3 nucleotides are TGCAGTGCTACTGACAAGCGGGGCACAGATACGCAGTATTTT.

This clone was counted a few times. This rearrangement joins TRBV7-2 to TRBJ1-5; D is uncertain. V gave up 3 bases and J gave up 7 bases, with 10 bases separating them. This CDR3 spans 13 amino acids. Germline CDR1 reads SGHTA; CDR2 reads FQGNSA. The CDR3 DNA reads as TGTGCCAGCAGCTTGAGGCCGGAGCAGCCCCAGCATTTT. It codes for CASSLRPEQPQHF.

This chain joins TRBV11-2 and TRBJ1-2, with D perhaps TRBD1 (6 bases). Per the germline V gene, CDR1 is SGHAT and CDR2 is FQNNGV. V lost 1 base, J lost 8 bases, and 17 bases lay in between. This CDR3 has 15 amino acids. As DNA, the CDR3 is TGTGCCAGCAGCTTAGTCGGGGGGCTGGTAGGAGGCTACACCTTC. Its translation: CASSLVGGLVGGYTF. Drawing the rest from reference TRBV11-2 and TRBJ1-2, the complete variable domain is EAGVAQSPRYKIIEKRQSVAFWCNPISGHATLYWYQQILGQGPKLLIQFQNNGVVDDSQLPKDRFSAERLKGVDSTLKIQPAKLEDSAVYLCASSLVGGLVGGYTFGSGTRLTVV.

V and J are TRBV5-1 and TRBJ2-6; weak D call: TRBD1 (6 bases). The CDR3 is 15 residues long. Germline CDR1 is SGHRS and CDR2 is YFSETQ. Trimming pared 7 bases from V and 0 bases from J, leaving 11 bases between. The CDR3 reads CASRDTASGANVLTF. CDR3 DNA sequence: TGCGCCAGCCGGGACACCGCCTCTGGGGCCAACGTCCTGACTTTC.

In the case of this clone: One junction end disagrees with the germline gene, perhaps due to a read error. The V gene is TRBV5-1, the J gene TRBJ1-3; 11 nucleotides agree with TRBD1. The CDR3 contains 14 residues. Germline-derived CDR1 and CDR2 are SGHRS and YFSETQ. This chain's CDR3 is CASSLGDRGSPPIF. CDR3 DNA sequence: TGCGCCAGCAGCTTGGGGGACAGGGGGTCCCCTCCAATTTTT.

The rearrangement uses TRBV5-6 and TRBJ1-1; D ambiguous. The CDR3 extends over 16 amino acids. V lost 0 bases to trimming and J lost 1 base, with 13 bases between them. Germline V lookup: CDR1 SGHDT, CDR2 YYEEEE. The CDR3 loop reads CASSLATASGNTEAFF. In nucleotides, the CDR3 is TGTGCCAGCAGCTTGGCGACTGCCAGCGGGAACACTGAAGCTTTCTTT. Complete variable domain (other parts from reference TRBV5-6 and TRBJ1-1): DAGVTQSPTHLIKTRGQQVTLRCSPKSGHDTVSWYQQALGQGPQFIFQYYEEEERQRGNFPDRFSGHQFPNYSSELNVNALLLGDSALYLCASSLATASGNTEAFFGQGTRLTVV.

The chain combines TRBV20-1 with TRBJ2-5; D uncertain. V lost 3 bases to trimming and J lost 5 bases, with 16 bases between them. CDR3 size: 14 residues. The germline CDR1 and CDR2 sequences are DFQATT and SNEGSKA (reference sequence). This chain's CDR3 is CSASRPGEPETQYF. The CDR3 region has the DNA TGCAGTGCTAGTCGTCCCGGAGAACCGGAGACCCAGTACTTC.